The T cell receptor beta chain described here comes from a study of Japanese encephalitis immunity and Zika vaccine responses. Study-level background: Over 11 participants received one YFV vaccine dose before ZPIV, and some 10 were flavivirus-naive. Cells were stimulated with conserved or non-conserved ZIKV structural peptides, or JEV or YFV peptides.

PBMCs were CFSE-labeled and cultured for six to seven days with peptide pools at 0.85 to 1 ug/mL each. Live CD56-CD19-CD16-CD3+CD4+ cells with low CFSE were sorted unfixed as proliferating CD4 T cells. This clonotype is termed large. Study-wide findings and caveats: Cross-reactive responses were not traced to individual peptides.

TCRdb passed the 5' RACE reads through MiXCR, listing each CDR3 protein once. The table includes around 690 distinct CDR3 sequences, 3.6% detected once. The CDR3 extends over 14 amino acids. V lost 3 bases, J lost 0 bases, and 0 bases stayed unmatched. The germline CDR1 and CDR2 sequences are SGDLS and YYNGEE. The clonotype comes from an adult woman who received an inactivated Zika virus vaccine. This sequence joins TRBV9 and TRBJ2-1; 7 bases map to TRBD2. The sample in question was antigen-activated CD4+ T cells from blood, cultured, obtained during a Zika inactivated vaccine study. The CDR3 reads CASSAGGSYNEQFF. The DNA of the CDR3 is TGTGCCAGCAGCGCGGGGGGCTCCTACAATGAGCAGTTCTTC.